Listed here are 25 T cell receptor beta chains from one sample, sequenced in a study of cytomegalovirus exposure and HLA in healthy donors (TCRdb year 2017). Library construction relied on the immunoSEQ multiplex PCR assay. For the multiplex PCR, a mixture combining 60 forward primers for TCR Vbeta segments and 13 reverse primers for TCR Jbeta segments was used. TCRdb stores this immuneACCESS table with in-frame sequences only. Part of the clones is absent; in the studies checked, under half of the shortfall reflects unresolved V genes, and no reason is known for the rest. Here the sample has roughly 140,000 clones; 70% to 85% occur a single time. The ten biggest clones cover roughly 3.5% of the sample. Sequencing was carried out using PBMCs. The receptors here all came from a male donor in good health and CMV-seronegative.

The V gene is TRBV9, the J gene TRBJ2-5; D is unresolved. The V end was cut by 2 bases, the J end by 2 bases, with 10 bases between. Germline values: CDR1 SGDLS, CDR2 YYNGEE. The CDR3 covers 14 residues. DNA for the CDR3: TGTGCCAGCAGCGTCGGTGAGATACAAGAGACCCAGTACTTC. Translation: CASSVGEIQETQYF.

The chain links TRBV19 to TRBJ1-2, with TRBD1 identical over 7 bases. Per the germline V gene, CDR1 is LNHDA and CDR2 is SQIVND (reference sequence). This CDR3 has 14 amino acids. The V segment lost 7 bases and the J segment 7 bases; nucleotides outside the gene matches: 12. The CDR3 loop is CASTREGAIFGYTF. The CDR3 region has the DNA TGTGCCAGTACCCGGGAGGGGGCGATATTTGGCTACACCTTC.

This clone appeared once. The rearrangement uses TRBV4-1 and TRBJ1-5; no reliable D call. Germline V gene lookup returns CDR1 MGHRA and CDR2 YSYEKL. This CDR3 has 15 amino acids. V lost 1 base to trimming and J lost 9 bases, with 16 bases between them. CDR3 DNA sequence: TGCGCCAGCAGCCAAGCGGAGGGCCCCGTGGGGCCCCAGCATTTT. It codes for CASSQAEGPVGPQHF.

V and J are TRBV7-2 and TRBJ1-4, with a weak D call TRBD1 (6 bases). CDR1 is SGHTA, CDR2 FQGNSA, per germline. Trimming removed 1 base from V and 0 bases from J, with 12 bases in between. The CDR3 extends over 17 amino acids. The DNA of the CDR3 is TGTGCCAGCAGCTTAGAGTTGGGGGCTGCAACTAATGAAAAACTGTTTTTT. Translation gives CASSLELGAATNEKLFF.

This sequence joins TRBV4-1 and TRBJ2-7, with TRBD2 matching 12 bases. CDR1 and CDR2 (germline): MGHRA, YSYEKL. The ends lost 1 base at V and 0 bases at J; junction bases unmatched: 13. This CDR3 is 20 amino acids long. The CDR3 DNA is TGCGCCAGCAGCCAAGGGATGACACTAGCGGGAGGCCAGATCTCCTACGAGCAGTACTTC. Residues: CASSQGMTLAGGQISYEQYF.

The CDR3 reads CASGVRGTYEQYF. The DNA of the CDR3 is TGTGCCAGCGGGGTCAGGGGGACCTACGAGCAGTACTTC. V and J are TRBV2 and TRBJ2-7, with 7 positions matching TRBD1. V shed 8 bases, J shed 2 bases, and the junction held 6 bases outside the gene matches. Germline loops: CDR1 SNHLY, CDR2 FYNNEI. The CDR3 loop spans 13 amino acids.

This chain links TRBV6-1 with TRBJ2-2, with D possibly TRBD1 on 5 matching bases. This CDR3 spans 15 amino acids. Germline V lookup: CDR1 MNHNS, CDR2 SASEGT. Trimming left V 10 bases short and J 3 bases short, with 18 bases between. Here the CDR3 reads CATSLFQGDTGELFF. Written as DNA, the CDR3 is TGTGCCACCTCCCTCTTTCAGGGTGACACCGGGGAGCTGTTTTTT.

This clone was observed a handful of times. V and J are TRBV7-8 and TRBJ2-2; 14 positions agree with TRBD2. This CDR3 spans 18 amino acids. The germline V gene has CDR1 SGHVS and CDR2 FQNEAQ. V was pared by 0 bases and J by 4 bases, with 4 bases of the junction left unmatched. The CDR3 DNA reads TGTGCCAGCAGCTTAGCCCGGACTAGCGGGGGGATCACCGGGGAGCTGTTTTTT. This encodes CASSLARTSGGITGELFF.

The V call is TRBV29-1, the J call TRBJ2-3; TRBD1 matches 11 bases. CDR1 is SQVTM and CDR2 is ANQGSEA in the germline V gene. Germline trimming cut 5 bases from V and 8 bases from J; bases unmatched to any gene: 12. This CDR3 has 15 residues. The CDR3 DNA sequence: TGCAGCGTTAAGACCGGGACAGGGGGTGTTGGTACGCAGTATTTT. The encoded protein is CSVKTGTGGVGTQYF.

Here the CDR3 DNA reads TGTGCCAGTAGTACAAATCAGCCCCAGCATTTT. Translating gives CASSTNQPQHF. The chain employs TRBV19 and TRBJ1-5, with D hard to call. Between the trimmed V and J ends, which lost 4 bases and 4 bases, there was a span of 2 bases. The CDR3 covers 11 residues. Looked up from germline, CDR1 is LNHDA and CDR2 is SQIVND (reference sequence).

The V gene is TRBV7-9, the J gene TRBJ1-4; 8 bases line up with TRBD1. The CDR3 has 15 residues. The ends lost 5 bases at V and 7 bases at J; junction bases unmatched: 9. Germline CDR1 reads SEHNR; CDR2 reads FQNEAQ (reference sequence). CDR3 bases: TGTGCCAGCAGCGCCGGACAGGGCGACCCTGAAAAACTGTTTTTT. Translating it yields CASSAGQGDPEKLFF.

The V and J genes are TRBV27 and TRBJ2-2; 10 nucleotides match TRBD2. Germline V CDR1 and CDR2: MNHEY, SMNVEV (reference sequence). CDR3 length: 13 residues. The J segment lost 7 bases and the V segment lost 6 bases, leaving 2 bases of the junction unmatched. The CDR3 DNA sequence: TGTGCCAGCAGAAAGCGGGGGGGCGGGGAGCTGTTTTTT. This codes for CASRKRGGGELFF.

This clone showed up just once. This rearrangement joins TRBV10-1 to TRBJ2-3; TRBD2 is a possible D gene (7 bases). Trimming took off 6 bases at V and 0 bases at J, with 25 bases between the two ends. The CDR3 has 19 amino acids. Looked up from germline, CDR1 is WNHNN and CDR2 is SYGVQD (reference sequence). CDR3 coding DNA: TGCGCCAGCAGACCCGAGGGGCGGGGGCTTGGGGTTAGCACAGATACGCAGTATTTT. It codes for CASRPEGRGLGVSTDTQYF.

The chain couples TRBV9 to TRBJ1-3; unclear D gene. V dropped 3 bases and J dropped 0 bases, with 13 bases sitting between them. The V gene's germline CDR1 is SGDLS and CDR2 YYNGEE. The CDR3 is made up of 16 amino acids. Here the CDR3 DNA reads TGTGCCAGCAGCGATGGCCCCGGGTCCTCTGGAAACACCATATATTTT. Translated: CASSDGPGSSGNTIYF.

The V gene is TRBV27, the J gene TRBJ1-5, with a weak D call TRBD1 (5 bases). V dropped 0 bases and J dropped 2 bases, with 11 bases sitting between them. Germline lookup yields CDR1 MNHEY and CDR2 SMNVEV (reference sequence). The CDR3 covers 16 residues. The CDR3 here is CASSLSAGEGNQPQHF. The CDR3 nucleotides are TGTGCCAGCAGTTTATCGGCGGGGGAGGGCAATCAGCCCCAGCATTTT.

The table lists this clone with a few counts. The chain employs TRBV11-2 and TRBJ1-4; D not resolved. Germline V lookup: CDR1 SGHAT, CDR2 FQNNGV. The CDR3 length is 13 residues. Trimming pared 1 base from V and 5 bases from J, leaving 5 bases between. The DNA for the CDR3 is TGTGCCAGCAGCTTAGGACAAAATGAAAAACTGTTTTTT. Residues: CASSLGQNEKLFF.

Note on this clone: This same CDR3 is encoded by further DNA sequences in the sample. This chain links TRBV18 with TRBJ1-5; weak D call: TRBD1 (5 bases). Germline CDR1 KGHSH, CDR2 LQKENI. The germline V and J ends were trimmed by 2 bases and 2 bases, with 7 bases remaining between them. The CDR3 extends over 14 amino acids. The CDR3 loop reads CASSPGGGNQPQHF. In DNA, the CDR3 is TGTGCCAGCTCACCAGGGGGGGGCAATCAGCCCCAGCATTTT.

This CDR3 is CASSPRLTGGNTEAFF. The CDR3 DNA reads TGTGCCAGCTCACCACGGTTGACGGGGGGGAACACTGAAGCTTTCTTT. This chain links TRBV18 with TRBJ1-1; D is perhaps TRBD1 (5 bases). Looked up from germline, CDR1 is KGHSH and CDR2 is LQKENI. This CDR3 has 16 amino acids. V was pared by 1 base and J by 1 base, with 13 bases between.

This chain uses TRBV9 with TRBJ2-4; 7 nucleotides agree with TRBD2. Germline lookup yields CDR1 SGDLS and CDR2 YYNGEE. Losses at the gene ends were 0 bases for V and 10 bases for J; bases not matched to a gene: 4. The CDR3 has 13 residues. CDR3 in amino acids: CASSVGGGGIQYF. The CDR3 DNA is TGTGCCAGCAGCGTAGGGGGGGGTGGTATTCAGTACTTC.

V is TRBV6-6 and J is TRBJ2-7; 8 nucleotides align to TRBD1. CDR3 size: 15 residues. Germline lookup yields CDR1 MNHNY and CDR2 SVGAGI (reference sequence). V dropped 1 base and J dropped 4; count of bases not matched to a gene: 6. The CDR3 is CASSYYDRGGYEQYF. The CDR3 nucleotides are TGTGCCAGCAGTTACTATGACAGGGGAGGATACGAGCAGTACTTC.

This clone was detected only once. Other nucleotide sequences in the sample specify the same CDR3. CDR3 sequence (DNA): TGTGCCACCAGGCCAGGACTAGCGGGAGTCGTAGATACGCAGTATTTT. It yields the protein CATRPGLAGVVDTQYF. The chain joins TRBV15 to TRBJ2-3, with 13 bases fitting TRBD2. The CDR3 length is 16 residues. J gave up 5 bases and V 6 bases, and 8 bases lay outside the gene matches. Germline V gives CDR1 LNHNV, CDR2 YYDKDF (reference sequence). The variable domain in full, completed from reference TRBV15 and TRBJ2-3, reads DAMVIQNPRYQVTQFGKPVTLSCSQTLNHNVMYWYQQKSSQAPKLLFHYYDKDFNNEADTPDNFQSRRPNTSFCFLDIRSPGLGDTAMYLCATRPGLAGVVDTQYFGPGTRLTVL.

The chain combines TRBV2 with TRBJ2-3; D possibly corresponds to TRBD2 (6 bases). CDR1 and CDR2 (germline): SNHLY, FYNNEI. V dropped 6 bases and J dropped 7 bases, with 14 bases sitting between them. The CDR3 contains 13 residues. CDR3 nucleotide sequence: TGTGCCAGCAGGTCATCTAGCGCCAATACGCAGTATTTT. Translation: CASRSSSANTQYF.

In DNA, the CDR3 is TGTGCCAGCAGCAACCCGACTAGCGGGAGAAACAATGAGCAGTTCTTC. Protein: CASSNPTSGRNNEQFF. The chain recombines TRBV11-2 with TRBJ2-1; 12 bases align to TRBD2. This CDR3 contains 16 residues. Germline values: CDR1 SGHAT, CDR2 FQNNGV. V trimming: 5 bases; J trimming: 5 bases; junction bases outside the gene matches: 7.

In its sample, this clone was seen many times. The rearrangement links TRBV6-1 to TRBJ1-3; D gene uncertain. The CDR3 runs to 15 residues. V was trimmed by 2 bases and J by 0 bases, leaving 8 bases between them. The germline CDR1 and CDR2 sequences are MNHNS and SASEGT. The CDR3, as DNA: TGTGCCAGCAGTGAACAGTCAGGCTCTGGAAACACCATATATTTT. It yields the protein CASSEQSGSGNTIYF.

DNA for the CDR3: TGTGCCAGCTCGCCAACTACAAATGAAAAACTGTTTTTT. It codes for CASSPTTNEKLFF. J is TRBJ1-4 and V is TRBV18; D remains ambiguous. Trimming took 6 bases from V and 5 from J, leaving 10 bases between them. This CDR3 is built from 13 residues. CDR1 and CDR2 (germline): KGHSH, LQKENI.